This TCR beta chain appears in the sequencing data of a study of shared clonotypes between healthy human individuals. Study-level findings and limits: Among four donors, roughly 5% of naive CD4 clonotypes were found in common. Rarefaction indicated that sorted-subset sequencing remained incomplete although depth was large.

The donors were adults (healthy and HIV-negative) with no recent acute infections or vaccinations. Assay execution proceeded at the deep level. Method: immunoSEQ multiplex PCR; TCRdb's copy keeps in-frame clones and lacks some. The data show millions of clones, roughly 94% seen once. The germline CDR1 and CDR2 sequences are LGHNA and YSLEER. V was trimmed by 0 bases and J by 8 bases, leaving 7 bases between them. CDR3 length equals 13 residues. For this clone: The antigen is undetermined. At the DNA level, this CDR3 is encoded by other sequences in the same sample as well.

Sequenced input: naive CD4+ T cells sorted from blood. The subset was: CD45RA+ positively selected. The sequence came from a man between 18 and 35 years old in good health. V gene TRBV4-3 combines with J gene TRBJ2-2; D is undetermined. CDR3 in DNA: TGCGCCAGCAGCCAAGAACCGACGGGGGAGCTGTTTTTT. Amino acids: CASSQEPTGELFF.